The clone carrying this T cell receptor (beta chain) has just a few counts. The data were produced by immunoSEQ multiplex PCR, yet TCRdb's version contains in-frame clones alone and is incomplete. The sample carries hundreds of thousands of clones, around 80% recorded once. The source of the sample is a study of blood T cell repertoires in COVID-19. Whole-study context: The analysed material was cDNA or gDNA that came from T cells, B-cell-depleted T cells, or PBMCs.

In terms of age and location, participants ranged from roughly 18 to 90 years and lived in approximately 26 US areas. V dropped 3 bases and J dropped 7 bases, with 4 bases sitting between them. Germline CDR1 and CDR2: LGHDT and YNNKEL (reference sequence). The CDR3 has 11 amino acids. The clonotype comes from a middle-aged man who had been exposed to COVID-19. The sample consisted of PBMCs or T cells enriched from blood (not recorded which). The chain employs TRBV3-1 (or the pseudogene TRBV3-2) and TRBJ2-1; D is unresolved. CDR3 region: CASSQANEQFF. The CDR3, as DNA: TGTGCCAGCAGCCAGGCTAATGAGCAGTTCTTC.